Included here is one TCR beta chain sequence, with context. Its target is unknown. Deletions cut 2 bases from V and 2 bases from J, with 14 bases between. Germline lookup yields CDR1 SNHLY and CDR2 FYNNEI. The CDR3 consists of 16 residues. Libraries were prepared by immunoSEQ multiplex PCR; TCRdb keeps only in-frame clonotypes and omits some of them. This sample has 250,000 to 350,000 clones, with roughly 88% found just once. This specimen comes from a study of cytomegalovirus exposure and HLA in healthy donors. General observations from the study: Rarity characterized most TCR sequences, yet some public TCRs appeared in many donors.

The sequence was obtained from a man aged 30 to 45 in good health and CMV-seronegative. This chain joins TRBV2 and TRBJ2-3; possible D gene TRBD2, 7 bases. Sequencing was done on a sample of PBMCs. CDR3 nucleotide sequence: TGTGCCAGCAGTGAAATAGGGGGGGTCCACACAGATACGCAGTATTTT. Its translation: CASSEIGGVHTDTQYF.